These 27 T cell receptor beta chains were all obtained from the same sample, sequenced in a study of CD8 T cells in Susac syndrome (dated by TCRdb to about 2019). Receptor amplification or capture employed the immunoSEQ multiplex PCR assay. RNA was extracted using the RNeasy kit, and about 0.5 to 1 ug of the RNA was reverse transcribed with random hexamers. In-frame beta chains were kept once TCRdb had trimmed the public reads at Q25 with fastp and called clones with MiXCR. Identical CDR3 proteins give one entry, which carries the most common genes and DNA. In all, the sample holds some 170,000 distinct CDR3 sequences, and over 85% of those were seen once. The top ten hold 0.085% to 0.12% of the sample. Input material: CD4+ T cells from PBMCs. The receptors were gathered from a human donor in good health.

V gene TRBV18 combines with J gene TRBJ2-7; possibly TRBD2 for D (5 bases). This CDR3 is 15 amino acids long. Germline values: CDR1 KGHSH, CDR2 LQKENI. Trimming stripped 3 bases from V and 1 base from J, with 13 bases between. CDR3 region: CASSPNSGWSYEQYF. The CDR3 region has the DNA TGTGCCAGCTCACCCAATTCGGGGTGGTCCTACGAGCAGTACTTC.

The CDR3 DNA reads as TGTGCCAGCAGCCAAGCGAAGGTAAACCAGTTCTTC. This codes for CASSQAKVNQFF. The chain recombines TRBV3-1 with TRBJ2-1; D unresolved. The germline V gene has CDR1 LGHDT and CDR2 YNNKEL (reference sequence). The CDR3 spans 12 residues. V lost 1 base and J lost 13, with 11 bases in between.

This chain connects TRBV7-9 to TRBJ2-3; tentatively, D is TRBD2 (6 bases). The germline V gene has CDR1 SEHNR and CDR2 FQNEAQ (reference sequence). The V and J ends lost 7 bases and 2 bases respectively, with 16 bases between them. The CDR3 spans 15 residues. CDR3: CASIEERVPTDTQYF. CDR3 nucleotides: TGTGCCAGCATCGAGGAGCGGGTTCCCACAGATACGCAGTATTTT.

The V call is TRBV7-9, the J call TRBJ1-5; 8 bases align to TRBD1. Per germline, CDR1 SEHNR and CDR2 FQNEAQ (reference sequence). The CDR3 spans 16 residues. The V gene end was trimmed by 3 bases and the J gene end by 3 bases; junction bases not matched to a gene: 7. The CDR3 spells CASSFSRGQVNQPQHF. CDR3 nucleotides: TGTGCCAGCAGCTTCAGCAGGGGACAGGTCAATCAGCCCCAGCATTTT.

This rearrangement joins TRBV5-1 to TRBJ2-1, with 8 positions matching TRBD2. This CDR3 is 15 amino acids long. V shed 4 bases, J shed 5 bases, and the junction held 8 bases outside the gene matches. Germline CDR1 is SGHRS and CDR2 is YFSETQ. The CDR3 loop is CASSPVSGNHNEQFF. DNA of the CDR3: TGCGCCAGCAGCCCCGTTAGCGGGAATCACAATGAGCAGTTCTTC.

The V and J genes are TRBV28 and TRBJ1-1, with a weak D call TRBD1 (5 bases). V lost 4 bases to trimming and J lost 8 bases, with 8 bases between them. This CDR3 comprises 11 residues. Per the germline V gene, CDR1 is MDHEN and CDR2 is SYDVKM. The CDR3 sequence is CASSSRQEAFF. CDR3 bases: TGTGCCAGCAGTTCTAGACAGGAAGCTTTCTTT. Supplemented by reference TRBV28 and TRBJ1-1, the full variable domain reads DVKVTQSSRYLVKRTGEKVFLECVQDMDHENMFWYRQDPGLGLRLIYFSYDVKMKEKGDIPEGYSVSREKKERFSLILESASTNQTSMYLCASSSRQEAFFGQGTRLTVV.

The chain combines TRBV12-3 or TRBV12-4 with TRBJ2-1; the D is unclear. The CDR3 runs 12 residues. V lost 3 bases and J 8 bases, leaving 8 bases between the germline ends. CDR3 DNA: TGTGCCAGCAGTTTCCGGAGTGATGAGCAGTTCTTC. Translation: CASSFRSDEQFF.

This chain links TRBV20-1 with TRBJ2-7; D ambiguous. The length of the CDR3 is 13 residues. CDR1 is DFQATT and CDR2 is SNEGSKA in the germline V gene (reference sequence). Trimming pared 6 bases from V and 0 bases from J, leaving 12 bases between. The DNA for the CDR3 is TGCAGTGCGTCCCACCCGAGCTCCTACGAGCAGTACTTC. This codes for CSASHPSSYEQYF.

The CDR3 DNA follows: TGTGCCTGGAGTGTAGGCCGGGTCTACTACGAGCAGTACTTC. Translation gives CAWSVGRVYYEQYF. This chain joins TRBV30 and TRBJ2-7; D gene ambiguous. Trimming left V 0 bases short and J 3 bases short, with 12 bases between. Germline loops: CDR1 GTSNPN, CDR2 SVGIG (reference sequence). The CDR3 consists of 14 residues.

This chain connects TRBV20-1 to TRBJ2-1, with TRBD2 matching 7 bases. This CDR3 is built from 14 residues. Germline CDR1 DFQATT, CDR2 SNEGSKA (reference sequence). Trimming took 4 bases from V and 8 from J; bases not matched to a gene: 11. DNA for the CDR3: TGCAGTGCTATTGGGGGAGGGCCGGTCGATGAGCAGTTCTTC. Encoded protein: CSAIGGGPVDEQFF.

The J gene is TRBJ2-7, the V gene TRBV5-4; 13 bases agree with TRBD2. This CDR3 is built from 15 residues. Per germline, CDR1 SGHNT and CDR2 YYREEE (reference sequence). Trimming removed 4 bases from V and 3 bases from J; junction bases left unmatched: 4. For the CDR3, the DNA is TGTGCCAGCAGCCCCGGGACTAGCGGGATCTACGAGCAGTACTTC. Residues: CASSPGTSGIYEQYF. Full variable domain (outside the CDR3, taken from reference TRBV5-4 and TRBJ2-7): ETGVTQSPTHLIKTRGQQVTLRCSSQSGHNTVSWYQQALGQGPQFIFQYYREEENGRGNFPPRFSGLQFPNYSSELNVNALELDDSALYLCASSPGTSGIYEQYFGPGTRLTVT.

This chain links TRBV7-9 with TRBJ2-1, with D perhaps matching TRBD2 (5 bases). Germline CDR1 reads SEHNR; CDR2 reads FQNEAQ (reference sequence). V lost 5 bases to trimming and J lost 9 bases, with 14 bases between them. The CDR3 has 13 residues. The CDR3 nucleotides are TGTGCCAGCAGCGTAAAACTAGTAAGTGAGCAGTTCTTC. Amino acid sequence: CASSVKLVSEQFF.

The V and J genes are TRBV15 and TRBJ2-7, with 9 bases aligning to TRBD2. Trimming took 4 bases from V and 4 from J; bases not matched to a gene: 5. Germline V gene sequence: CDR1 LNHNV, CDR2 YYDKDF (reference sequence). The CDR3 consists of 14 residues. The CDR3 nucleotides read TGTGCCACCAGCAAGGGACTAGCCCAATACGAGCAGTACTTC. Translated, it gives CATSKGLAQYEQYF.

The chain carries TRBV29-1 and TRBJ2-7, with 9 bases matching TRBD2. The CDR3 has 11 residues. Germline trimming cut 7 bases from V and 5 bases from J; bases unmatched to any gene: 3. Germline-derived CDR1 and CDR2 are SQVTM and ANQGSEA. CDR3 amino acids: CSGKREDEQYF. CDR3 bases: TGCAGCGGGAAGCGGGAGGACGAGCAGTACTTC.

The gene calls are TRBV5-6 and TRBJ2-5; tentatively, D is TRBD1 or TRBD2 (5 bases each). There are 14 residues in the CDR3. Per germline, CDR1 SGHDT and CDR2 YYEEEE. The V end lost 1 base, the J end lost 6 bases, and 13 bases lay between the germline ends. CDR3 protein: CASSLRAGRKTQYF. The DNA for the CDR3 is TGTGCCAGCAGCTTGAGGGCAGGGAGAAAGACCCAGTACTTC.

The chain carries TRBV7-9 and TRBJ2-2; no reliable D call. From germline, CDR1 is SEHNR and CDR2 FQNEAQ (reference sequence). This CDR3 is 14 amino acids long. Trimming cost V 1 base and J 4 bases, with 7 bases left between them. CDR3 residues: CASSLVTGTGELFF. Here the CDR3 DNA reads TGTGCCAGCAGCTTAGTCACGGGCACCGGGGAGCTGTTTTTT.

The CDR3 nucleotides read TGTGCCAGCAGCTCGGGACTAGCGGGAAGGGTGGAGACCCAGTACTTC. Protein product: CASSSGLAGRVETQYF. This chain uses TRBV7-2 with TRBJ2-5; 13 nucleotides agree with TRBD2. The germline gives CDR1 SGHTA, CDR2 FQGNSA. V lost 4 bases, J lost 5 bases, and 7 bases stayed unmatched. This CDR3 comprises 16 residues.

V gene TRBV30 combines with J gene TRBJ2-1; a weak D match, TRBD2 (6 bases). The CDR3 has 14 residues. Deletions cut 1 base from V and 0 bases from J, with 7 bases between. CDR1 is GTSNPN and CDR2 is SVGIG in the germline V gene (reference sequence). The CDR3 protein is CAWSDGSSYNEQFF. DNA for the CDR3: TGTGCCTGGAGTGACGGGAGCTCCTACAATGAGCAGTTCTTC.

This sequence joins TRBV7-2 and TRBJ2-7; D unresolved. This CDR3 comprises 13 residues. The ends were cut back, 0 bases at V and 2 bases at J, with 5 bases in the middle. Looked up from germline, CDR1 is SGHTA and CDR2 is FQGNSA. CDR3 residues: CASSLALPYEQYF. Written as DNA, the CDR3 is TGTGCCAGCAGCTTAGCGCTCCCCTACGAGCAGTACTTC.

V is TRBV30 and J is TRBJ1-1, with D hard to call. With 0 bases removed from V and 3 bases from J, the gap between germline ends came to 11 bases. The CDR3 spans 14 residues. CDR1 GTSNPN and CDR2 SVGIG come from the germline V gene (reference sequence). The CDR3 sequence is CAWSVWGSDTEAFF. CDR3 nucleotides: TGTGCCTGGAGTGTATGGGGATCTGACACTGAAGCTTTCTTT.

The rearrangement links TRBV24-1 to TRBJ2-3, with D hard to call. Germline CDR1 reads KGHDR; CDR2 reads SFDVKD. The CDR3 loop spans 12 amino acids. V lost 9 bases and J 5 bases, leaving 11 bases between the germline ends. CDR3 in DNA: TGTGCCACCCGCAACGGCCAAGATACGCAGTATTTT. Protein product: CATRNGQDTQYF.

The rearrangement joins TRBV20-1 to TRBJ1-1; D gene unclear. The CDR3 consists of 12 residues. With 4 bases removed from V and 4 bases from J, the gap between germline ends came to 10 bases. Germline V gene sequence: CDR1 DFQATT, CDR2 SNEGSKA (reference sequence). The DNA of the CDR3 is TGCAGTGCTAAGGCCTGGGGCACTGAAGCTTTCTTT. Translating gives CSAKAWGTEAFF.

The CDR3 sequence is CSARGDAGSHEQYF. The CDR3 DNA reads TGCAGTGCTAGAGGGGACGCGGGTTCCCACGAGCAGTACTTC. The chain has TRBV20-1 and TRBJ2-7; TRBD1 or TRBD2 may be the D gene (5 bases each). V was clipped by 1 base and J by 5 bases, with 15 bases between them. The CDR3 loop spans 14 amino acids. From germline, CDR1 is DFQATT and CDR2 SNEGSKA (reference sequence).

The rearrangement joins TRBV20-1 to TRBJ1-1; 7 bases line up with TRBD1. Germline V CDR1 and CDR2: DFQATT, SNEGSKA (reference sequence). The V and J ends lost 4 bases and 3 bases, in that order; junction bases with no gene match: 5. The CDR3 has 13 amino acids. DNA of the CDR3: TGCAGTGCTACGGACAGGAAGGACACTGAAGCTTTCTTT. Its protein is CSATDRKDTEAFF.

The chain couples TRBV3-1 to TRBJ2-4; 7 bases line up with TRBD2. The CDR3 runs 16 residues. V was pared by 4 bases and J by 2 bases, with 8 bases of the junction left unmatched. Per germline, CDR1 LGHDT and CDR2 YNNKEL (reference sequence). The CDR3 region is CASSRSPGTTKNIQYF. The CDR3 DNA follows: TGTGCCAGCAGCCGATCCCCCGGGACTACCAAAAACATTCAGTACTTC.

The rearrangement joins TRBV6-5 to TRBJ2-3, with TRBD2 as a possible D gene (6 bases). CDR3 length: 15 amino acids. CDR1 is MNHEY and CDR2 is SVGAGI in the germline V gene. Trimming took off 4 bases at V and 1 base at J, with 12 bases between the two ends. The CDR3 spells CASSSLGTGTDTQYF. The CDR3, as DNA: TGTGCCAGCAGTTCTCTAGGGACTGGCACAGATACGCAGTATTTT.

The chain has TRBV2 and TRBJ2-7; 8 positions agree with TRBD2. Germline-derived CDR1 and CDR2 are SNHLY and FYNNEI. The V gene end was trimmed by 3 bases and the J gene end by 0 bases; junction bases not matched to a gene: 4. The CDR3 contains 15 residues. The CDR3 DNA is TGTGCCAGCAGTGAGAGTACTAGCGGCTCCTACGAGCAGTACTTC. Residues: CASSESTSGSYEQYF.